Detailed here is one TCR beta chain. The V gene's germline CDR1 is SGHNT and CDR2 YYREEE (reference sequence). This CDR3 has 14 amino acids. Trimming cost V 0 bases and J 7 bases, with 13 bases left between them. TCRdb's copy holds only in-frame clones and misses some; the assay was immunoSEQ multiplex PCR. Among about 300,000 clones, around 89% were seen once, and the ten largest hold approximately 4.6%. The data stem from a study of blood T cell repertoires in COVID-19. Study-wide background: The analysed material was cDNA or gDNA that came from T cells, B-cell-depleted T cells, or PBMCs.

This sequence was found in a man aged 35 to 55 with acute or convalescent COVID-19. V usage is TRBV5-4 and J usage is TRBJ1-1, with D tentatively TRBD1 (5 bases). The sequenced sample consisted of peripheral blood. The CDR3 region has the DNA TGTGCCAGCAGCTTGGGTCCGGGGGGGGATGAAGCTTTCTTT. Its protein product is CASSLGPGGDEAFF.